This TCR beta chain was sequenced during a study of blood T cells in healthy people across ages. Germline values: CDR1 DFQATT, CDR2 SNEGSKA (reference sequence). V was clipped by 1 base and J by 2 bases, with 6 bases between them. The CDR3 is made up of 12 amino acids. For the second PCR, which ran for about 6 to 11 cycles, a sample-barcoded 5' primer and a J-beta primer mix were used. TCRdb itself ran the 5' RACE reads through MiXCR, one entry per CDR3 protein. The repertoire holds approximately 850,000 distinct CDR3 sequences, with nearly 60% as singletons. Of note for this clonotype: As yet, its antigen is unknown.

Findings and limits, study-wide: Comparison with aged donors showed that long-lived donors had more naive CD4+ cells and higher diversity. No conclusive comparison of naive versus antigen-experienced cells was possible with unsorted PBMCs.

Sequencing was carried out using blood. This chain uses TRBV20-1 with TRBJ2-7, with D hard to call. The origin of this receptor is a man aged 25-45 years in good health. Here the CDR3 reads CSARGSTYEQYF. The CDR3 DNA reads TGCAGTGCTAGAGGTTCCACCTACGAGCAGTACTTC.